Below are 32 T cell receptor beta chains sequenced from a single sample in a study of response to subunit inactivated influenza vaccine. In TCRdb, the RT-PCR reads were re-called with MiXCR into one record per CDR3 protein. The sample shows some 480,000 distinct CDR3 sequences, about 10% of them seen only once. This specimen was PBMCs from blood, taken about 6 weeks after vaccination. These receptors came from a man aged 45-60 years who received an inactivated influenza vaccine.

CDR3 amino acids: CSAGKQGARVTGELFF. The CDR3 DNA is TGCAGTGCTGGAAAACAGGGGGCGCGAGTCACCGGGGAGCTGTTTTTT. The chain is built from TRBV20-1 and TRBJ2-2; 9 nucleotides align to TRBD1. CDR1 is DFQATT, CDR2 SNEGSKA, per germline (reference sequence). The CDR3 is made up of 16 amino acids. Trimming at V came to 5 bases and at J to 4 bases, leaving 11 bases not matched to a gene.

This clonotype was recorded many times. V usage is TRBV20-1 and J usage is TRBJ2-1; the match to TRBD1 covers 8 bases. This CDR3 comprises 15 residues. Per the germline V gene, CDR1 is DFQATT and CDR2 is SNEGSKA (reference sequence). V shed 5 bases and J 1 base; nucleotides not matched to a gene: 7. CDR3 DNA sequence: TGCAGTGCTGGCAGGACAGGGCTTTCCTACAATGAGCAGTTCTTC. This codes for CSAGRTGLSYNEQFF.

This clonotype was counted only a few times. The rearrangement uses TRBV5-6 and TRBJ2-1; 15 bases match TRBD2. There are 18 residues in the CDR3. Germline assignment: CDR1 SGHDT and CDR2 YYEEEE. The V gene end was trimmed by 4 bases and the J gene end by 1 base; junction bases not matched to a gene: 6. In DNA, the CDR3 is TGTGCCAGCAGCGTGGGACTAGCGGGGGGAACTTCCTACAATGAGCAGTTCTTC. Amino acids: CASSVGLAGGTSYNEQFF.

V gene TRBV20-1 combines with J gene TRBJ2-2; 8 bases line up with TRBD1. V shed 3 bases, J shed 3 bases, and the junction held 9 bases outside the gene matches. CDR1 and CDR2 from the germline V gene are DFQATT and SNEGSKA (reference sequence). CDR3 size: 16 residues. CDR3 sequence (DNA): TGCAGTGCTAGCCAAGACAGGGGTTGGTACACCGGGGAGCTGTTTTTT. It encodes CSASQDRGWYTGELFF.

This rearrangement joins TRBV7-9 to TRBJ2-7; tentatively, D is TRBD1 or TRBD2 (6 bases each). The CDR3 consists of 14 residues. V dropped 5 bases and J dropped 5 bases, with 16 bases sitting between them. CDR1 is SEHNR and CDR2 is FQNEAQ in the germline V gene (reference sequence). The CDR3 loop is CASSPWGRGDEQYF. The CDR3, as DNA: TGTGCCAGCAGCCCCTGGGGGCGCGGGGACGAGCAGTACTTC.

This clonotype was detected a few times. The chain joins TRBV10-2 to TRBJ2-6; perhaps TRBD1 as D (5 bases). From germline, CDR1 is WSHSY and CDR2 SAAADI. The length of the CDR3 is 16 residues. The V and J ends lost 7 bases and 2 bases respectively, with 15 bases between them. The CDR3 nucleotides are TGCGCCAGCAAATCACCCCTAGGGGCTGGGGCCAACGTCCTGACTTTC. Its protein product is CASKSPLGAGANVLTF.

This clonotype was seen a few times. The chain joins TRBV10-3 to TRBJ2-7; 8 nucleotides match TRBD1. V lost 7 bases to trimming and J lost 5 bases; unmatched junction nucleotides: 7. CDR3 length: 13 residues. Germline-derived CDR1 and CDR2 are ENHRY and SYGVKD. Here the CDR3 reads CAIKTGQVDEQYF. The CDR3 bases are TGTGCCATCAAAACGGGACAGGTGGACGAGCAGTACTTC.

This chain uses TRBV29-1 with TRBJ1-4; D unresolved. Germline V lookup: CDR1 SQVTM, CDR2 ANQGSEA. Trimming removed 1 base at V and 5 bases at J, with 11 bases between. This CDR3 is built from 14 residues. CDR3 nucleotides: TGCAGCGTTGAAGGCGTGGGGTACAATGAAAAACTGTTTTTT. Its protein is CSVEGVGYNEKLFF.

The sample holds a few counts of this clonotype. The chain links TRBV4-2 to TRBJ2-3, with D possibly matching TRBD2 (7 bases). Between the trimmed V and J ends, which lost 3 bases and 3 bases, there was a span of 19 bases. The germline gives CDR1 LGHNA, CDR2 YNFKEQ. The CDR3 covers 17 residues. In DNA form, the CDR3 reads TGTGCCAGCAGCCAGGGGACGGGGGGCCTGGCTACAGATACGCAGTATTTT. Its protein product is CASSQGTGGLATDTQYF.

There are many counts of this clonotype. The chain employs TRBV9 and TRBJ2-3; 8 bases are a match to TRBD1. Germline CDR1 and CDR2: SGDLS and YYNGEE. The J segment lost 3 bases and the V segment lost 0 bases, leaving 3 bases of the junction unmatched. This CDR3 has 15 amino acids. The DNA of the CDR3 is TGTGCCAGCAGCGTAGGAGGACAGGGTACAGATACGCAGTATTTT. Its protein product is CASSVGGQGTDTQYF.

This clonotype appeared many times. The V gene is TRBV5-6, the J gene TRBJ2-5; TRBD2 is a possible D gene (6 bases). This CDR3 contains 17 residues. V was clipped by 1 base and J by 4 bases, with 20 bases between them. The V gene's germline CDR1 is SGHDT and CDR2 YYEEEE. CDR3 nucleotides: TGTGCCAGCAGCTTGTGGGGACTCTCTTCCCTAAGAGAGACCCAGTACTTC. The encoded protein is CASSLWGLSSLRETQYF.

V gene TRBV7-9 combines with J gene TRBJ2-7; D is perhaps TRBD1 or TRBD2 (6 bases each). There are 14 residues in the CDR3. The germline CDR1 and CDR2 sequences are SEHNR and FQNEAQ (reference sequence). Trimming took off 5 bases at V and 13 bases at J, with 24 bases between the two ends. The CDR3 region has the DNA TGTGCCAGCAGCCTCGGGGGCCTCAGGTCCCGGAAATACTTC. Its translation is CASSLGGLRSRKYF.

This clonotype was detected only a few times. J is TRBJ2-1 and V is TRBV7-2; TRBD2 matches 8 bases. CDR3 length: 16 amino acids. Looked up from germline, CDR1 is SGHTA and CDR2 is FQGNSA. V shed 3 bases, J shed 7 bases, and the junction held 11 bases outside the gene matches. CDR3: CASSFVTGGPGNEQFF. In nucleotides, the CDR3 is TGTGCCAGCAGCTTTGTTACGGGAGGGCCGGGAAATGAGCAGTTCTTC.

The chain combines TRBV13 with TRBJ2-5; TRBD1 might be the D (6 bases). This CDR3 spans 16 amino acids. Germline V gives CDR1 PRHDT, CDR2 FYEKMQ (reference sequence). Trimming stripped 5 bases from V and 2 bases from J, with 18 bases between. CDR3 nucleotide sequence: TGTGCCAGCAGCAAAGGATCGACAGGAAAACAAGAGACCCAGTACTTC. It is translated as CASSKGSTGKQETQYF.

This clonotype turned up a few times. The chain combines TRBV11-1 with TRBJ2-7; TRBD2 aligns across 13 bases. V lost 0 bases and J lost 1; bases outside the gene matches: 6. CDR3 length: 18 residues. Per germline, CDR1 SGHAT and CDR2 FQDESV (reference sequence). The CDR3 loop is CASSLAETSGRTSYEQYF. DNA for the CDR3: TGTGCCAGCAGCTTAGCGGAGACTAGCGGGAGGACATCCTACGAGCAGTACTTC.

The gene calls are TRBV5-1 and TRBJ2-1, with 9 nucleotides matching TRBD2. Losses at the gene ends were 5 bases for V and 5 bases for J; bases not matched to a gene: 8. The CDR3 totals 15 residues. CDR1 and CDR2 (germline): SGHRS, YFSETQ. This CDR3 reads CASSVSGSSHNEQFF. Written as DNA, the CDR3 is TGCGCCAGCAGTGTTAGCGGGAGTAGCCACAATGAGCAGTTCTTC. Full variable domain (rest looked up from reference TRBV5-1 and TRBJ2-1): KAGVTQTPRYLIKTRGQQVTLSCSPISGHRSVSWYQQTPGQGLQFLFEYFSETQRNKGNFPGRFSGRQFSNSRSEMNVSTLELGDSALYLCASSVSGSSHNEQFFGPGTRLTVL.

This clonotype was seen a handful of times. The rearrangement joins TRBV7-9 to TRBJ1-1; the D gene is possibly TRBD1 (5 bases). Germline V gene sequence: CDR1 SEHNR, CDR2 FQNEAQ (reference sequence). Trimming removed 5 bases at V and 11 bases at J, with 12 bases between. The CDR3 totals 11 residues. CDR3 amino acids: CASSRAQGAFF. The DNA for the CDR3 is TGTGCCAGCAGCCGGGCGCAGGGTGCTTTCTTT.

The chain uses TRBV7-9 and TRBJ1-1; TRBD1 aligns across 8 bases. Germline CDR1 SEHNR, CDR2 FQNEAQ (reference sequence). Germline trimming cut 6 bases from V and 12 bases from J; bases unmatched to any gene: 12. The CDR3 is 13 residues long. The CDR3, as DNA: TGTGCCAGCAGGGACTCTTGGGACAGGCGGACTTTCTTT. Translated: CASRDSWDRRTFF.

This clonotype was seen a few times. The CDR3 loop reads CASSLTAGWGYEQYF. The CDR3 DNA reads as TGTGCCAGCAGTTTAACCGCAGGATGGGGTTACGAGCAGTACTTC. V gene TRBV27 combines with J gene TRBJ2-7; no definite D call. CDR1 is MNHEY, CDR2 SMNVEV, per germline (reference sequence). This CDR3 comprises 15 residues. V was clipped by 2 bases and J by 4 bases, with 15 bases between them.

CDR3 DNA sequence: TGTGCCAGCAGTTACTCGGGCACGGACAAAAACATTCAGTACTTC. Amino acid sequence: CASSYSGTDKNIQYF. This sequence joins TRBV6-2 or TRBV6-3 and TRBJ2-4, with D unclear. Germline V gives CDR1 MNHEY, CDR2 SVGEGT. The V end was cut by 0 bases, the J end by 3 bases, with 9 bases between. CDR3 length: 15 amino acids.

V usage is TRBV11-1 and J usage is TRBJ2-3; 10 bases are shared with TRBD1. Germline V gives CDR1 SGHAT, CDR2 FQDESV (reference sequence). The ends lost 6 bases at V and 2 bases at J; junction bases unmatched: 20. The CDR3 totals 20 residues. The CDR3 DNA is TGTGCCAGCAGTCGCGCCACCGGGACAGGGGCCAGGGGAGTCACAGATACGCAGTATTTT. Its translation is CASSRATGTGARGVTDTQYF. Drawing the rest from reference TRBV11-1 and TRBJ2-3, the complete variable domain is EAEVAQSPRYKITEKSQAVAFWCDPISGHATLYWYRQILGQGPELLVQFQDESVVDDSQLPKDRFSAERLKGVDSTLKIQPAELGDSAMYLCASSRATGTGARGVTDTQYFGPGTRLTVL.

The chain recombines TRBV11-3 with TRBJ1-3; D is perhaps TRBD1 (6 bases). The CDR3 has 17 amino acids. V was clipped by 5 bases and J by 2 bases, with 19 bases between them. Germline loops: CDR1 SGHNT, CDR2 YENEEA. The CDR3 DNA is TGTGCCAGCAGCATACCTTGGGGAGGGGGAACTGGAAACACCATATATTTT. Translating it yields CASSIPWGGGTGNTIYF.

This clonotype was detected a few times. The chain recombines TRBV20-1 with TRBJ1-1; TRBD1 might be the D (5 bases). The germline V gene encodes CDR1 DFQATT and CDR2 SNEGSKA (reference sequence). This CDR3 is 18 amino acids long. The germline V and J ends were trimmed by 0 bases and 1 base, with 21 bases remaining between them. The CDR3 spells CSARESGWGSRPNTEAFF. The CDR3 nucleotides are TGCAGTGCTAGAGAAAGTGGGTGGGGGTCCCGGCCGAACACTGAAGCTTTCTTT.

The chain employs TRBV28 and TRBJ1-1; 9 nucleotides line up with TRBD1. V shed 7 bases, J shed 10 bases, and the junction held 16 bases outside the gene matches. The CDR3 has 15 amino acids. Looked up from germline, CDR1 is MDHEN and CDR2 is SYDVKM. The CDR3 bases are TGTGCCAGCATCATACCGGGACAGGGTTCTTCAAGAGCTTTCTTT. Its translation is CASIIPGQGSSRAFF.

This clonotype was seen only a few times. J is TRBJ1-4 and V is TRBV7-9; TRBD1 aligns across 7 bases. The CDR3 spans 14 residues. Germline values: CDR1 SEHNR, CDR2 FQNEAQ (reference sequence). The J segment lost 8 bases and the V segment lost 5 bases, leaving 8 bases of the junction unmatched. DNA for the CDR3: TGTGCCAGCAGCACCTGGCCGGACAGGGAAAAACTGTTTTTT. It codes for CASSTWPDREKLFF.

In its sample, this clonotype was seen many times. This chain connects TRBV12-3 or TRBV12-4 to TRBJ2-2; 8 bases align to TRBD2. This CDR3 region has 14 residues. Trimming took 4 bases from V and 7 from J; bases not matched to a gene: 5. This CDR3 is CASSYSGEIGELFF. In DNA, the CDR3 is TGTGCCAGCAGTTATAGCGGGGAGATCGGGGAGCTGTTTTTT.

The V and J genes are TRBV4-3 and TRBJ2-1; the match to TRBD2 covers 8 bases. The CDR3 consists of 15 residues. The ends lost 5 bases at V and 6 bases at J; junction bases unmatched: 9. The V gene's germline CDR1 is LGHNA and CDR2 YSLEER. This CDR3 reads CASSYRLAMGNEQFF. CDR3 coding DNA: TGCGCCAGCAGCTATAGACTAGCGATGGGCAATGAGCAGTTCTTC.

This chain joins TRBV10-2 and TRBJ2-2, with 8 bases identical to TRBD2. Germline lookup yields CDR1 WSHSY and CDR2 SAAADI. The V gene end was trimmed by 2 bases and the J gene end by 5 bases; junction bases not matched to a gene: 4. The CDR3 totals 15 residues. CDR3 in DNA: TGCGCCAGCAGTGAGGAGCGGGGGTGGACCGGGGAGCTGTTTTTT. Translating gives CASSEERGWTGELFF.

This clonotype was detected a few times. J is TRBJ2-1 and V is TRBV12-3 or TRBV12-4, with TRBD2 matching 8 bases. This CDR3 has 16 residues. The V and J ends lost 3 bases and 7 bases, in that order; junction bases with no gene match: 11. The CDR3 sequence is CASSFGSGGAGNEQFF. CDR3 bases: TGTGCCAGCAGTTTCGGTTCCGGGGGGGCAGGGAATGAGCAGTTCTTC.

Only a few counts were recorded for this clonotype. CDR3 residues: CASSRGTSGGPSPEQFF. DNA for the CDR3: TGCGCCAGCAGCAGAGGGACTAGCGGGGGGCCTTCGCCTGAGCAGTTCTTC. The chain is built from TRBV5-1 and TRBJ2-1, with 15 nucleotides matching TRBD2. CDR3 size: 17 residues. After removal of 4 bases from V and 9 bases from J, the junction contained 11 bases not matched to a gene. Germline V gives CDR1 SGHRS, CDR2 YFSETQ.

V usage is TRBV6-2 or TRBV6-3 and J usage is TRBJ2-1; 11 bases are a match to TRBD2. The CDR3 loop spans 20 amino acids. The germline V gene encodes CDR1 MNHEY and CDR2 SVGEGT. V was pared by 6 bases and J by 6 bases, with 22 bases of the junction left unmatched. The CDR3 sequence is CASSNTALGTSGGGGNEQFF. CDR3 in DNA: TGTGCCAGCAGCAACACGGCACTCGGGACTAGCGGAGGGGGTGGCAATGAGCAGTTCTTC.

This clonotype was picked up many times. The gene calls are TRBV7-9 and TRBJ2-5, with a tentative D call TRBD1 (5 bases). The ends were cut back, 2 bases at V and 1 base at J, with 8 bases in the middle. The CDR3 sequence is 14 residues long. In germline, CDR1 is SEHNR, CDR2 FQNEAQ (reference sequence). In DNA, the CDR3 is TGTGCCAGCAGCTTAAGTCAGGGCCAAGAGACCCAGTACTTC. Amino acids: CASSLSQGQETQYF.